This entry features one TCR beta chain sequence. Its antigen remains unidentified. The donors, healthy Caucasians from Russia, were aged roughly 6 to 100. CDR1 and CDR2 from the germline V gene are SQVTM and ANQGSEA. Trimming pared 4 bases from V and 4 bases from J, leaving 11 bases between. This CDR3 comprises 13 residues. PCR was performed a second time for 7 to 11 cycles using a sample-barcoded 5' primer and a J-beta primer mix. Carrying 12 random nucleotides, a template-switch adaptor labeled each individual cDNA molecule. TCRdb re-analysed the 5' RACE reads in MiXCR, keeping a single row per CDR3 protein. Of roughly 1.4 million distinct CDR3 sequences listed, approximately 59% are singletons. This entry comes from a study of blood T cells in healthy people across ages. As for the study in general: Capture by template switching was about one barcoded beta molecule per two T cells.

Study results and caveats: Diversity of TCR beta correlated strongly with naive T cell percentage.

Sequencing used blood. The source is a man between 18 and 29 years old in good health. The V call is TRBV29-1, the J call TRBJ2-1; tentative D call: TRBD1 (6 bases). DNA for the CDR3: TGCAGCGTTGCCCTTGGACAGTACAATGAGCAGTTCTTC. Translation gives CSVALGQYNEQFF.